The text below deals with one T cell receptor beta chain. Its antigen remains unknown. CDR1 is SNHLY, CDR2 FYNNEI, per germline. V dropped 10 bases and J dropped 9 bases, with 19 bases sitting between them. This CDR3 comprises 14 residues. This specimen comes from a study of T cells in Graves' hyperthyroidism and ophthalmopathy. The source material, RNA transcripts, was used to amplify TCR beta CDR3 regions. A set of HTBI primers served as the primers for a first-round RT-PCR of the TCR CDR3. TCRdb reprocessed the multiplex PCR reads with MiXCR, giving one entry per CDR3 protein. The table records just over 550,000 distinct CDR3 sequences, 40% to 55% of them present only once. General study findings and limits: The model identified upcoming ophthalmopathy a median about six months ahead of onset. Stable hyperthyroidism and ophthalmopathy were separated using 13 V-J signatures.

The sample taken for sequencing was peripheral blood or thyroid tissue (not recorded which). The receptor was isolated from a woman aged 18-29 years with Graves' hyperthyroidism. J is TRBJ1-6 and V is TRBV2, with a tentative D call TRBD1 (5 bases). For the CDR3, the DNA is TGTGCCACAACCGGGACGGGCCTTGCTTCACCCCTCCACTTT. This translates into CATTGTGLASPLHF. Filled out from reference TRBV2 and TRBJ1-6, the complete variable domain reads EPEVTQTPSHQVTQMGQEVILRCVPISNHLYFYWYRQILGQKVEFLVSFYNNEISEKSEIFDDQFSVERPDGSNFTLKIRSTKLEDSAMYFCATTGTGLASPLHFGNGTRLTVT.